This T cell receptor beta chain was documented in a study of shared clonotypes between healthy human individuals. CDR3 length equals 14 residues. V shed 3 bases and J 6 bases; nucleotides not matched to a gene: 1. The germline CDR1 and CDR2 sequences are SGHAT and FQNNGV. Repertoires were generated with immunoSEQ multiplex PCR, while TCRdb's copy carries only in-frame clones and drops some. The data show around 980,000 clones, roughly 74% seen once. The receptor was isolated from a man aged 18 to 30 in good health. Some clones in this sample may be carry-over from other donors' samples. Material for sequencing was memory CD4+ T cells from PBMCs. The subset was: CD45RA-negative fraction. The chain joins TRBV11-2 to TRBJ2-1, with 11 bases fitting TRBD2. DNA for the CDR3: TGTGCCAGCAGCTTTACTAGCGGGGGCAATGAGCAGTTCTTC. This sequence encodes CASSFTSGGNEQFF.